This TCR beta chain was sequenced for a study of blood T cell repertoires in COVID-19. Study-wide background: The samples span acute and convalescent COVID-19 from the United States, Italy and Spain. T cells, B-cell-depleted T cells, or PBMCs supplied cDNA or gDNA.

Source study methods: Reference gene primer amplification yielded estimated nucleated cell counts. The assay was immunoSEQ multiplex PCR, and TCRdb's table has in-frame clones only and misses some. The V and J calls and clone size were taken over from that table, and D and trimming were inferred from the DNA. This sample has about 420,000 clones; 80% to 90% occur once, and the top ten carry roughly 0.84%. In its sample, this clone was seen once. The Seattle patients joined while their infection was active and were tracked longitudinally afterward. Germline loops: CDR1 KGHSH, CDR2 LQKENI. V lost 2 bases to trimming and J lost 5 bases; unmatched junction nucleotides: 9. The CDR3 is 16 residues long.

Sequenced: peripheral blood. This clonotype was obtained from a man younger than 30 with COVID-19, enrolled during active disease. The rearrangement joins TRBV18 to TRBJ2-3; 8 nucleotides match TRBD2. The CDR3 here is CASSPKFTLAGDTQYF. CDR3 coding DNA: TGTGCCAGCTCACCAAAGTTCACCCTAGCGGGAGATACGCAGTATTTT.